This T cell receptor beta chain was observed in a study of a mutant IDH1 vaccine in newly diagnosed glioma. Study-wide context: Patients under treatment included around 60% males and about 38% females and had a mean age of around 40 years.

Here immunoSEQ multiplex PCR was the method, and the copy in TCRdb shows in-frame clones only, minus some. The top ten hold approximately 2.9% of the sample, which has 35,000 to 45,000 clones, roughly 90% seen once. Details on this clone: Its specificity is not known.

The time point denotes: week 5, during vaccination. Topical imiquimod accompanied each vaccine dose, which consisted of 300 ug of mutant IDH1 20-mer peptide. Germline CDR1 reads GTSNPN; CDR2 reads SVGIG (reference sequence). The CDR3 covers 14 residues. Trimming took 7 bases from V and 0 from J, leaving 15 bases between them. This TCR was sampled from a man in his fifties with glioma. The chain couples TRBV30 to TRBJ1-1; D might be TRBD1 (5 bases). Sequenced material: PBMCs, taken from a glioma patient whose treatment included an IDH1 peptide vaccine. The CDR3 loop reads CASTLQTVNTEAFF. The CDR3 DNA reads as TGTGCCTCCACCCTTCAGACAGTGAACACTGAAGCTTTCTTT.